This T cell receptor beta chain originates from a study of cytomegalovirus exposure and HLA in healthy donors. CDR1 is SGHDN, CDR2 FVKESK, per germline. This CDR3 region has 16 residues. J gave up 5 bases and V 2 bases, and 9 bases lay outside the gene matches. This clone has only a few counts. Method: immunoSEQ multiplex PCR; TCRdb's copy keeps in-frame clones and lacks some. The sample comprises 150,000 to 200,000 clones, roughly nine tenths of which are singletons, and around 4.4% rests with the top ten. The donors were part of the validation cohort, which consisted of some 120 subjects and was separate from the first cohort of 666 subjects.

This chain connects TRBV14 to TRBJ2-3, with TRBD2 identical over 8 bases. Sequencing used PBMCs. The receptor was isolated from a man younger than 35 in good health and CMV-seropositive. The CDR3: CASSQQASGLRDTQYF. CDR3 nucleotide sequence: TGTGCCAGCAGCCAACAAGCTAGCGGGCTGAGAGATACGCAGTATTTT.